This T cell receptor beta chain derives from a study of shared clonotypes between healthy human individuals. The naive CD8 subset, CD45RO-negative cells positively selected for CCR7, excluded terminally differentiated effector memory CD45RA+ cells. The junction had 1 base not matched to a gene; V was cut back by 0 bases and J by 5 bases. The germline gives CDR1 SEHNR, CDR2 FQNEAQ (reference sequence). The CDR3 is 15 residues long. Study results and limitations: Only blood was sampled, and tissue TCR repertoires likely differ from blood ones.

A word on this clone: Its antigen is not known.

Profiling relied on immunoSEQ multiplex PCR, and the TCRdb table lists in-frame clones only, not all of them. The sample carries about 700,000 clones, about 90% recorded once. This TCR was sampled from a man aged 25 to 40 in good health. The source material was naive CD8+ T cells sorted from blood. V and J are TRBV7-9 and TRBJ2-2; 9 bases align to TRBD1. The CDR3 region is CASSLAGQGTGELFF. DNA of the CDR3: TGTGCCAGCAGCTTAGCGGGACAGGGAACCGGGGAGCTGTTTTTT.